Following are 20 T cell receptor beta chains from one sample sequenced in a study of T cell responses to AZD1222 COVID-19 vaccine. Generated by immunoSEQ multiplex PCR, the TCRdb table keeps only in-frame clones and is missing some. Altogether about 73,000 clones are present, approximately 92% being singletons, with the ten largest covering over 7.5%. Sample: peripheral blood, taken 28 days after the second AZD1222 dose. The receptors were sampled from an adult who received the AZD1222 COVID-19 vaccine.

The chain recombines TRBV4-3 with TRBJ1-2; unclear D gene. The CDR3 is 16 amino acids. V lost 2 bases to trimming and J lost 4 bases, with 17 bases between them. The germline CDR1 and CDR2 sequences are LGHNA and YSLEER. This chain's CDR3 is CASSQSPTDLGYGYTF. Here the CDR3 DNA reads TGCGCCAGCAGCCAAAGCCCTACTGACCTGGGCTATGGCTACACCTTC.

This chain connects TRBV5-4 to TRBJ2-2, with 9 bases aligning to TRBD1. The CDR3 length is 14 residues. Losses at the gene ends were 4 bases for V and 9 bases for J; bases not matched to a gene: 7. Germline CDR1 and CDR2: SGHNT and YYREEE (reference sequence). Here the CDR3 DNA reads TGTGCCAGCAGCACCCGGGACAGGGCAAGGGAGCTGTTTTTT. Amino acids: CASSTRDRARELFF.

The rearrangement joins TRBV7-9 to TRBJ2-1; 7 bases map to TRBD2. V shed 1 base, J shed 8 bases, and the junction held 5 bases outside the gene matches. This CDR3 spans 14 amino acids. Germline V gene sequence: CDR1 SEHNR, CDR2 FQNEAQ (reference sequence). DNA of the CDR3: TGTGCCAGCAGCTTAGGGACTAGAAGTGATGAGCAGTTCTTC. Translating it yields CASSLGTRSDEQFF.

The CDR3 loop reads CASSMWTPLMLVGTEAFF. The CDR3, as DNA: TGTGCCAGTAGTATGTGGACACCTCTAATGCTGGTTGGGACTGAAGCTTTCTTT. The chain combines TRBV19 with TRBJ1-1, with D possibly TRBD1 on 5 matching bases. Trimming pared 3 bases from V and 5 bases from J, leaving 25 bases between. The length of the CDR3 is 18 residues. CDR1 is LNHDA and CDR2 is SQIVND in the germline V gene (reference sequence).

The chain carries TRBV29-1 and TRBJ1-2, with D possibly matching TRBD1 (6 bases). Germline CDR1 is SQVTM and CDR2 is ANQGSEA. The V gene lost 7 bases and the J gene lost 6 bases, with 21 bases spanning the gap. The CDR3 contains 14 residues. Written as DNA, the CDR3 is TGCAGCGCTACATCGGGGGCTCGGTTGGATGGCTACACCTTC. Translating it yields CSATSGARLDGYTF.

The rearrangement joins TRBV7-2 to TRBJ2-3, with 9 bases identical to TRBD1. This CDR3 region has 18 residues. Trimming at V came to 2 bases and at J to 3 bases, leaving 12 bases not matched to a gene. Germline V gene lookup returns CDR1 SGHTA and CDR2 FQGNSA. This CDR3 is CASSLRGGGQGSTDTQYF. CDR3 DNA sequence: TGTGCCAGCAGCTTAAGGGGCGGGGGACAGGGTAGTACAGATACGCAGTATTTT.

The chain is built from TRBV19 and TRBJ2-7; TRBD1 matches at 10 bases. CDR3 length equals 14 residues. Germline CDR1 reads LNHDA; CDR2 reads SQIVND (reference sequence). The V and J ends lost 1 base and 3 bases, in that order; junction bases with no gene match: 0. The CDR3 sequence: CASSIGDRGYEQYF. CDR3 nucleotide sequence: TGTGCCAGTAGTATAGGGGACAGGGGCTACGAGCAGTACTTC.

This chain uses TRBV6-2 or TRBV6-3 with TRBJ2-7; 9 nucleotides line up with TRBD1. This CDR3 has 16 amino acids. V gave up 1 base and J gave up 6 bases; unmatched junction bases: 10. Germline CDR1 is MNHEY and CDR2 is SVGEGT. CDR3 bases: TGTGCCAGCAGTTACTTGAGGGACAGGGTCTTGATCGAGCAGTACTTC. The encoded protein is CASSYLRDRVLIEQYF.

The genes are TRBV18 and TRBJ1-5, with no clear D. This CDR3 is built from 12 residues. Germline assignment: CDR1 KGHSH and CDR2 LQKENI. Trimming stripped 0 bases from V and 3 bases from J, with 0 bases between. CDR3 in amino acids: CASSPPNQPQHF. The CDR3 bases are TGTGCCAGCTCACCACCCAATCAGCCCCAGCATTTT.

The V gene is TRBV24-1, the J gene TRBJ2-2, with a weak D call TRBD1 (6 bases). There are 13 residues in the CDR3. Trimming removed 9 bases from V and 6 bases from J, with 13 bases in between. Germline lookup yields CDR1 KGHDR and CDR2 SFDVKD. The CDR3 sequence: CATGGRGSGELFF. Written as DNA, the CDR3 is TGTGCCACCGGAGGCAGGGGTTCCGGGGAGCTGTTTTTT.

The V gene is TRBV4-2, the J gene TRBJ2-3; possibly TRBD1 for D (7 bases). With 0 bases removed from V and 1 base from J, the gap between germline ends came to 17 bases. This CDR3 is built from 18 residues. Germline CDR1 is LGHNA and CDR2 is YNFKEQ. The CDR3 loop reads CASSQDPSGRGGTDTQYF. CDR3 coding DNA: TGTGCCAGCAGCCAAGACCCATCCGGCAGGGGGGGCACAGATACGCAGTATTTT.

The V call is TRBV4-2, the J call TRBJ1-6; no clear D gene. The CDR3 is 16 amino acids. CDR1 is LGHNA and CDR2 is YNFKEQ in the germline V gene. V shed 0 bases and J shed 6 bases, with 12 bases lying between them. In nucleotides, the CDR3 is TGTGCCAGCAGCCAAGATCGGGGAGAAACTAATTCACCCCTCCACTTT. Protein product: CASSQDRGETNSPLHF.

This clone has a handful of counts. The rearrangement joins TRBV28 to TRBJ1-6; 10 nucleotides line up with TRBD1. J gave up 9 bases and V 7 bases, and 9 bases lay outside the gene matches. CDR3 length: 15 amino acids. Germline V lookup: CDR1 MDHEN, CDR2 SYDVKM. The CDR3 sequence: CASKIATGGLSPLHF. The CDR3 nucleotides are TGTGCCAGCAAGATCGCGACAGGGGGCCTTTCACCCCTCCACTTT.

The V and J genes are TRBV6-2 or TRBV6-3 and TRBJ2-7; D is possibly TRBD1 (5 bases). CDR1 and CDR2 (germline): MNHEY, SVGEGT. The CDR3 contains 15 residues. Trimming left V 0 bases short and J 6 bases short, with 15 bases between. The CDR3: CASSYSIGARGEQYF. CDR3 nucleotide sequence: TGTGCCAGCAGTTACTCGATTGGGGCTCGAGGCGAGCAGTACTTC.

This clone appeared a few times. The rearrangement uses TRBV30 and TRBJ2-2, with D unresolved. This CDR3 is 13 amino acids long. Germline CDR1 GTSNPN, CDR2 SVGIG (reference sequence). V was clipped by 0 bases and J by 6 bases, with 8 bases between them. In nucleotides, the CDR3 is TGTGCCTGGAGTGTATTAATAGCCGGGGAGCTGTTTTTT. This codes for CAWSVLIAGELFF.

The V gene is TRBV6-4, the J gene TRBJ1-1, with a weak D call TRBD1 (5 bases). Trimming left V 6 bases short and J 0 bases short, with 11 bases between. The CDR3 loop spans 14 amino acids. Germline CDR1 is MRHNA and CDR2 is SNTAGT. The CDR3 DNA reads as TGTGCCAGCAGCCTGACAGCGATGAACACTGAAGCTTTCTTT. Encoded protein: CASSLTAMNTEAFF.

This chain joins TRBV24-1 and TRBJ2-1, with TRBD1 matching over 10 bases. This CDR3 region has 16 residues. V was pared by 3 bases and J by 2 bases, with 3 bases of the junction left unmatched. CDR1 is KGHDR, CDR2 SFDVKD, per germline. CDR3 nucleotides: TGTGCCACCAGTGATCGAGGACAGGGGGCCTACAATGAGCAGTTCTTC. Protein sequence: CATSDRGQGAYNEQFF.

The genes are TRBV5-1 and TRBJ2-7; D is uncertain. CDR3 length: 13 amino acids. CDR1 and CDR2 from the germline V gene are SGHRS and YFSETQ. Deletions cut 3 bases from V and 4 bases from J, with 11 bases between. The CDR3 sequence is CASSSYPAYEQYF. For the CDR3, the DNA is TGCGCCAGCAGCTCTTATCCCGCGTACGAGCAGTACTTC. The variable domain in full, with the rest retrieved from reference TRBV5-1 and TRBJ2-7, is KAGVTQTPRYLIKTRGQQVTLSCSPISGHRSVSWYQQTPGQGLQFLFEYFSETQRNKGNFPGRFSGRQFSNSRSEMNVSTLELGDSALYLCASSSYPAYEQYFGPGTRLTVT.

V gene TRBV4-1 combines with J gene TRBJ2-4; D might be TRBD2 (5 bases). Germline V CDR1 and CDR2: MGHRA, YSYEKL. V lost 0 bases, J lost 9 bases, and 12 bases lay in between. The CDR3 is made up of 14 amino acids. The CDR3 region has the DNA TGCGCCAGCAGCCAAGATAGGGTAGCGCCCATTCAGTACTTC. Encoded protein: CASSQDRVAPIQYF.

The rearrangement uses TRBV7-9 and TRBJ2-5, with 9 bases that match TRBD2. V lost 6 bases, J lost 3 bases, and 11 bases stayed unmatched. The CDR3 covers 16 residues. Germline-derived CDR1 and CDR2 are SEHNR and FQNEAQ (reference sequence). CDR3 DNA sequence: TGTGCCAGCAGTTCCCAGAGGCGGGGGGGAGAAGAGACCCAGTACTTC. Translating gives CASSSQRRGGEETQYF.